The rows below give T cell receptor beta chains drawn from one sample of a study of blood T cell repertoires in COVID-19. Sequenced by immunoSEQ multiplex PCR; TCRdb stores in-frame clones only, minus some. The sample has about 170,000 clones; 86% are singletons. The sample comprised peripheral blood. The receptors were sampled from a woman over 75 in a cohort sampled during active or convalescent COVID-19. Both conserved end residues are part of each CDR3. Each record gives: D gene, clone size, V gene, CDR3 length, J gene, CDR3 protein, CDR3 DNA. The D gene is left open where the match is weak. For some rows the clone size is stated as once, few or many, or as a class when expanded; others skip it.

TRBD1,.,TRBV15,15,TRBJ2-1,CATSRVGQGDSEQFF,TGTGCCACCAGCAGAGTCGGACAGGGGGATAGTGAGCAGTTCTTC
TRBD1,.,TRBV27,15,TRBJ1-1,CASSFDRQGNTEAFF,TGTGCCAGCAGTTTCGACCGACAGGGGAACACTGAAGCTTTCTTT
TRBD1,.,TRBV5-4,16,TRBJ2-5,CASSRDRGFGEETQYF,TGTGCCAGCAGCCGGGACAGGGGGTTTGGAGAAGAGACCCAGTACTTC
TRBD1,.,TRBV19,13,TRBJ2-7,CASSADRVHEQYF,TGTGCCAGTAGCGCTGACAGGGTCCACGAGCAGTACTTC
TRBD1,.,TRBV19,15,TRBJ1-2,CASKEGASFNYGYTF,TGTGCCAGTAAGGAGGGGGCCTCTTTTAACTATGGCTACACCTTC
.,.,TRBV27,14,TRBJ1-4,CASSLNRYNEKLFF,TGTGCCAGCAGTTTAAACAGATATAATGAAAAACTGTTTTTT
.,.,TRBV11-2,16,TRBJ1-6,CASSFPGQFYNSPLHF,TGTGCCAGCAGCTTCCCCGGACAGTTCTATAATTCACCCCTCCACTTT
.,.,TRBV18,15,TRBJ1-1,CASSPNQRSGTEAFF,TGTGCCAGCTCACCGAATCAACGGAGTGGCACTGAAGCTTTCTTT
.,few,TRBV21-1,13,TRBJ1-6,CASSKAEDSPLHF,TGTGCCAGCAGCAAAGCTGAGGATTCACCCCTCCACTTT
.,.,TRBV11-3,14,TRBJ2-2,CASSLGQGSGELFF,TGTGCCAGCAGCTTGGGGCAGGGGTCCGGGGAGCTGTTTTTT
.,.,TRBV15,15,TRBJ1-1,CATSEQTVMNTEAFF,TGTGCCACCAGCGAGCAGACAGTGATGAACACTGAAGCTTTCTTT
TRBD1,.,TRBV7-9,17,TRBJ1-2,CASSLAGTEIHLYGYTF,TGTGCCAGCAGCTTAGCGGGGACAGAGATCCACCTCTATGGCTACACCTTC
.,once,TRBV3-1/TRBV3-2,14,TRBJ1-1,CASSLKAGDTEAFF,TGTGCCAGCAGCCTCAAAGCGGGGGACACTGAAGCTTTCTTT
.,once,TRBV12-5,11,TRBJ1-3,CASSSGNTIYF,TGTGCTAGCAGCTCTGGAAACACCATATATTTT
TRBD1,.,TRBV5-1,14,TRBJ2-5,CASSPRTGRETQYF,TGCGCCAGCAGCCCGAGGACAGGCCGGGAGACCCAGTACTTC
TRBD2,.,TRBV19,14,TRBJ2-1,CASLERGRGDEQFF,TGTGCCAGCTTGGAGCGCGGGAGGGGCGATGAGCAGTTCTTC
TRBD2,few,TRBV10-3,15,TRBJ2-1,CAISDKREEGNEQFF,TGTGCCATCAGTGACAAGCGGGAGGAAGGCAATGAGCAGTTCTTC
TRBD1,.,TRBV6-2/TRBV6-3,17,TRBJ1-4,CASSYRTGFATNEKLFF,TGTGCCAGCAGTTACCGGACAGGCTTTGCAACTAATGAAAAACTGTTTTTT
.,few,TRBV7-9,18,TRBJ1-6,CASSLFRAPSSYNSPLHF,TGTGCCAGCAGCTTATTTCGAGCCCCTAGCTCCTATAATTCACCCCTCCACTTT
.,.,TRBV29-1,12,TRBJ1-1,CSVGQTNTEAFF,TGCAGCGTCGGACAGACGAACACTGAAGCTTTCTTT
TRBD1,.,TRBV5-1,15,TRBJ1-2,CASSPPGQGVGGYTF,TGCGCCAGCAGCCCACCGGGACAGGGAGTAGGAGGCTACACCTTC
.,.,TRBV7-2,14,TRBJ1-2,CASSITRQGSGYTF,TGTGCCAGCAGCATAACGCGCCAGGGTTCCGGCTACACCTTC
TRBD1,few,TRBV30,13,TRBJ1-1,CAGKDRANTEAFF,TGTGCCGGAAAGGACAGGGCGAACACTGAAGCTTTCTTT
.,.,TRBV19,15,TRBJ1-3,CASSMEGVVGNTIYF,TGTGCCAGTAGTATGGAAGGGGTCGTCGGAAACACCATATATTTT
.,.,TRBV28,14,TRBJ1-1,CASSLRRQWPEAFF,TGTGCCAGCAGTTTAAGGCGACAGTGGCCCGAAGCTTTCTTT
.,.,TRBV18,15,TRBJ1-1,CASSPTTDRNTEAFF,TGTGCCAGCTCACCGACAACGGACAGGAACACTGAAGCTTTCTTT
.,.,TRBV19,15,TRBJ1-5,CASRSGGGSVLPQHF,TGTGCCAGTAGAAGTGGGGGAGGAAGTGTATTACCCCAGCATTTT
.,once,TRBV6-1,15,TRBJ2-3,CASSEGPWSTDTQYF,TGTGCCAGCAGTGAAGGGCCTTGGAGCACAGATACGCAGTATTTT
.,.,TRBV19,16,TRBJ1-4,CASSLLDGRTNEKLFF,TGTGCCAGTAGTTTACTCGACGGGAGGACTAATGAAAAACTGTTTTTT